The clone carrying this TCR beta chain was seen more than once but under ten times. Its antigen is still unknown. The data were taken from a study of T cell repertoires in cytomegalovirus infection. At the level of the study: CMV epitopes in the study were HLA-C-restricted (recently identified) and HLA-B-restricted (well studied). CMV infection plus the matching HLA type was flagged by public TCR beta signatures.

The CDR3 consists of 15 residues. The germline V gene has CDR1 GTSNPN and CDR2 SVGIG (reference sequence). The V segment lost 1 base and the J segment 1 base; nucleotides outside the gene matches: 3. Study-level results: HLA-C-restricted CMV-specific TCR beta clonotypes prevailed in the ex vivo response. Summed frequency of public TCR beta families distinguished CMV carriers with the relevant HLA.

MiXCR, run by TCRdb on the reads, gives a single entry per CDR3 protein. The table lists about 700,000 distinct CDR3 sequences, roughly 30% of them singletons. The receptor's source is a human donor in good health (CMV status not recorded). Some clones in this sample may be carry-over from other donors' samples. The V call is TRBV30, the J call TRBJ2-2; 7 bases map to TRBD1. The sequences come from cultured PBMCs, collected from culture after CMV antigen stimulation. CDR3 loop: CAWSGRTGNTGELFF. In DNA form, the CDR3 reads TGTGCCTGGAGTGGCCGGACAGGGAACACCGGGGAGCTGTTTTTT.